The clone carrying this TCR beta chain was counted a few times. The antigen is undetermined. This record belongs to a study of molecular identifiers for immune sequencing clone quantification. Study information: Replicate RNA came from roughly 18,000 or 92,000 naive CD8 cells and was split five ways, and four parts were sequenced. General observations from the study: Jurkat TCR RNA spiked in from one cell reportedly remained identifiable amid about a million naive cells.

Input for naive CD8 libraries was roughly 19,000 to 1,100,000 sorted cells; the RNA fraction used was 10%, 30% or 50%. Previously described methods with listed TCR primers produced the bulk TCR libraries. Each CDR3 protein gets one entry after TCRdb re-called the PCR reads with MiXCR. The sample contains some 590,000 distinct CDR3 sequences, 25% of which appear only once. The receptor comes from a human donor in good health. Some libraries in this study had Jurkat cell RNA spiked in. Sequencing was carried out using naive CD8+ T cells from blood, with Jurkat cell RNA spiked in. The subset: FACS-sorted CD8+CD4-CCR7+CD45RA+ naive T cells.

CDR3 DNA sequence: TGTGCCAGCAGTCCTCGGGACTATAGCTCCTACGAGCAGTACTTC. Protein product: CASSPRDYSSYEQYF. The chain has TRBV28 and TRBJ2-7; TRBD2 matches 7 bases. The CDR3 extends over 15 amino acids. CDR1 is MDHEN, CDR2 SYDVKM, per germline. V shed 5 bases, J shed 0 bases, and the junction held 7 bases outside the gene matches.